The 15 T cell receptor beta chains given below trace back to one sample, sequenced in a study of T cell repertoires in cytomegalovirus infection. No antigen has been identified for these receptors. TCRdb re-analysed the reads in MiXCR, keeping a single row per CDR3 protein. This table has roughly 220,000 distinct CDR3 sequences, about 39% appearing once. The sequencing here drew on CD8+ T cells from cultured PBMCs, taken from culture after CMV antigen stimulation. These receptors all stem from a human donor in good health (CMV status not recorded). Some clones in this sample may be carry-over from other donors' samples.

This chain joins TRBV12-3 or TRBV12-4 and TRBJ2-7; no clear D gene. With 3 bases removed from V and 5 bases from J, the gap between germline ends came to 8 bases. This CDR3 comprises 12 residues. The DNA of the CDR3 is TGTGCCAGCAGTTTCCCCTTTAACGAGCAGTACTTC. This codes for CASSFPFNEQYF.

This clonotype has a handful of counts. This rearrangement joins TRBV7-3 to TRBJ2-3; tentative D call: TRBD2 (5 bases). Looked up from germline, CDR1 is SGHTA and CDR2 is FQGTGA. The CDR3 contains 15 residues. V dropped 2 bases and J dropped 0 bases, with 9 bases sitting between them. The CDR3 sequence: CASSLAAESTDTQYF. DNA for the CDR3: TGTGCCAGCAGCTTAGCAGCGGAGAGCACAGATACGCAGTATTTT.

This clonotype came up once. The chain has TRBV19 and TRBJ1-2; D is undetermined. CDR1 and CDR2 (germline): LNHDA, SQIVND (reference sequence). The CDR3 loop spans 18 amino acids. Trimming pared 5 bases from V and 0 bases from J, leaving 22 bases between. The CDR3 is CASSSWSELSLPNYGYTF. The CDR3 DNA sequence: TGTGCCAGTAGTTCTTGGTCGGAACTATCCCTCCCTAACTATGGCTACACCTTC.

This clonotype has a handful of counts. The J gene is TRBJ2-2, the V gene TRBV7-9; 9 bases fit TRBD2. In germline, CDR1 is SEHNR, CDR2 FQNEAQ (reference sequence). The CDR3 covers 16 residues. With 2 bases clipped from V and 2 bases from J, the junction kept 3 bases outside the gene matches. The CDR3 loop reads CASSLTLAGNTGELFF. In DNA, the CDR3 is TGTGCCAGCAGCTTAACCCTAGCGGGAAACACCGGGGAGCTGTTTTTT.

The table lists this clonotype with many counts. The V and J genes are TRBV7-2 and TRBJ2-1; D is uncertain. The CDR3 totals 13 residues. V lost 1 base and J lost 10, with 11 bases in between. Germline CDR1 and CDR2: SGHTA and FQGNSA. The CDR3 sequence is CASSLDGPLEQFF. As DNA, the CDR3 is TGTGCCAGCAGCTTAGATGGGCCCTTAGAGCAGTTCTTC.

This chain connects TRBV28 to TRBJ2-1; D perhaps matches TRBD1 (6 bases). Germline V CDR1 and CDR2: MDHEN, SYDVKM. The CDR3 has 12 amino acids. With 2 bases removed from V and 10 bases from J, the gap between germline ends came to 9 bases. CDR3 coding DNA: TGTGCCAGCAGTTTAGGGACACAAGAGCAGTTCTTC. Amino acid sequence: CASSLGTQEQFF.

This clonotype was detected only once. A read error may explain this, as a much larger clone is one base away. The rearrangement uses TRBV15 and TRBJ1-6; D might be TRBD1 (5 bases). Deletions cut 1 base from V and 8 bases from J, with 15 bases between. This CDR3 spans 16 amino acids. CDR1 is LNHNV and CDR2 is YYDKDF in the germline V gene (reference sequence). The CDR3 spells CATSRALGGYHSPLHF. The CDR3 nucleotides read TGTGCCACCAGCAGAGCCCTCGGGGGGTATCATTCACCCCTCCACTTT.

The V call is TRBV7-6, the J call TRBJ2-2; TRBD1 might be the D (6 bases). Trimming stripped 4 bases from V and 4 bases from J, with 10 bases between. The CDR3 is 14 amino acids. The germline V gene has CDR1 SGHVS and CDR2 FNYEAQ. CDR3 amino acids: CASSWQGRTGELFF. The CDR3 DNA follows: TGTGCCAGCAGCTGGCAGGGGCGCACCGGGGAGCTGTTTTTT.

The chain links TRBV19 to TRBJ2-1; 7 bases are shared with TRBD2. This CDR3 is 15 amino acids long. V shed 2 bases, J shed 6 bases, and the junction held 7 bases outside the gene matches. Looked up from germline, CDR1 is LNHDA and CDR2 is SQIVND (reference sequence). The CDR3 DNA reads as TGTGCCAGTAGTATATTGGGGGAGGGCCGCAATGAGCAGTTCTTC. It encodes CASSILGEGRNEQFF.

There are many counts of this clonotype. This chain links TRBV3-1 with TRBJ2-1, with a possible D match to TRBD2 (6 bases). V dropped 1 base and J dropped 2 bases, with 12 bases sitting between them. The CDR3 length is 16 residues. Germline V CDR1 and CDR2: LGHDT, YNNKEL (reference sequence). This CDR3 is CASSQGTGTAYNEQFF. In nucleotides, the CDR3 is TGTGCCAGCAGCCAAGGAACCGGGACTGCCTACAATGAGCAGTTCTTC.

The chain joins TRBV10-3 to TRBJ2-4; possible D gene TRBD2, 6 bases. CDR1 is ENHRY, CDR2 SYGVKD, per germline. V shed 2 bases and J shed 3 bases, with 11 bases lying between them. The CDR3 loop spans 15 amino acids. CDR3 residues: CAISEGGPGKNIQYF. The CDR3, as DNA: TGTGCCATCAGTGAGGGAGGGCCGGGCAAAAACATTCAGTACTTC.

This clonotype was found a few times. The gene calls are TRBV11-2 and TRBJ2-7; TRBD2 matches 7 bases. Germline lookup yields CDR1 SGHAT and CDR2 FQNNGV. The CDR3 is 19 residues long. Trimming at V came to 6 bases and at J to 2 bases, leaving 22 bases not matched to a gene. CDR3: CASSSPAGDETNGAYEQYF. The CDR3 DNA sequence: TGTGCCAGCAGTTCCCCGGCGGGGGACGAAACTAATGGCGCCTACGAGCAGTACTTC.

V is TRBV7-3 and J is TRBJ2-7; D unclear. The CDR3 loop spans 15 amino acids. From germline, CDR1 is SGHTA and CDR2 FQGTGA. Trimming pared 4 bases from V and 0 bases from J, leaving 13 bases between. CDR3 DNA: TGTGCCAGCAGCTCCCTGGACGGGTACTCCTACGAGCAGTACTTC. This gives the protein CASSSLDGYSYEQYF.

The chain joins TRBV20-1 to TRBJ1-5, with D tentatively TRBD1 (6 bases). In germline, CDR1 is DFQATT, CDR2 SNEGSKA (reference sequence). V was pared by 6 bases and J by 0 bases, with 24 bases between. The CDR3 has 18 residues. The CDR3 DNA sequence: TGCAGTGCCCAGACCGGGACACCGGTTGGGGATAGCAATCAGCCCCAGCATTTT. This sequence encodes CSAQTGTPVGDSNQPQHF.

This chain connects TRBV7-9 to TRBJ1-5; D call uncertain. Germline V lookup: CDR1 SEHNR, CDR2 FQNEAQ (reference sequence). The CDR3 is 17 residues long. Trimming left V 0 bases short and J 0 bases short, with 12 bases between. CDR3 sequence: CASSLAVGRLSNQPQHF. DNA of the CDR3: TGTGCCAGCAGCTTAGCGGTAGGCAGACTTAGCAATCAGCCCCAGCATTTT.